This entry lists 6 T cell receptor beta chains sequenced from one sample in a study of blood T cell repertoires in COVID-19. Generated by immunoSEQ multiplex PCR, the TCRdb table keeps only in-frame clones and is missing some. The data hold about 210,000 clones, with roughly 82% observed a single time. Sequencing was performed on peripheral blood. Source of these receptors: a woman aged 55-69 years with COVID-19, enrolled during active disease.

This chain links TRBV18 with TRBJ1-2; the match to TRBD1 covers 7 bases. The germline CDR1 and CDR2 sequences are KGHSH and LQKENI. The CDR3 runs to 15 residues. With 5 bases clipped from V and 2 bases from J, the junction kept 8 bases outside the gene matches. CDR3 sequence (DNA): TGTGCCAGCTCAGCCAGGGGGACTTCAAACTATGGCTACACCTTC. Protein sequence: CASSARGTSNYGYTF.

The chain joins TRBV4-1 to TRBJ1-5, with D uncertain. This CDR3 spans 17 amino acids. The germline CDR1 and CDR2 sequences are MGHRA and YSYEKL. V was cut by 4 bases and J by 4 bases, with 20 bases left in between. In DNA form, the CDR3 reads TGCGCCAGCAGCCCCCAAGTTCCGGAGGGAGGAAATCAGCCCCAGCATTTT. Its protein is CASSPQVPEGGNQPQHF.

V usage is TRBV25-1 and J usage is TRBJ2-1; 9 nucleotides line up with TRBD1. V was clipped by 4 bases and J by 6 bases; unmatched bases: 10. The germline V gene encodes CDR1 MGHDK and CDR2 SYGVNS. This CDR3 is 16 amino acids long. CDR3 DNA: TGTGCCAGCAGTGGCCGCTCACAGGGGGCCCCCAATGAGCAGTTCTTC. This sequence encodes CASSGRSQGAPNEQFF.

Written as DNA, the CDR3 is TGTGCCAGCAGCCGGAGGGGGGCCAACGTCCTGACTTTC. It is translated as CASSRRGANVLTF. J is TRBJ2-6 and V is TRBV12-3 or TRBV12-4; tentative D call: TRBD2 (5 bases). The CDR3 runs to 13 residues. V was trimmed by 6 bases and J by 4 bases, leaving 7 bases between them.

The J gene is TRBJ1-5, the V gene TRBV28, with a tentative D call TRBD1 (6 bases). V lost 6 bases to trimming and J lost 0 bases, with 15 bases between them. The CDR3 extends over 16 amino acids. Germline V CDR1 and CDR2: MDHEN, SYDVKM. The CDR3 coding sequence is TGTGCCAGCAGCAGCCGTACAGGGTATAGCAATCAGCCCCAGCATTTT. Protein: CASSSRTGYSNQPQHF.

This clone appeared a few times. CDR3 coding DNA: TGCGCCAGCAGGTATATTATGGGGGGTGCCTACGAGCAGTACTTC. This encodes CASRYIMGGAYEQYF. The chain is built from TRBV5-1 and TRBJ2-7; weak D call: TRBD2 (6 bases). The CDR3 consists of 15 residues. The ends were cut back, 5 bases at V and 2 bases at J, with 17 bases in the middle. Germline V gene lookup returns CDR1 SGHRS and CDR2 YFSETQ.